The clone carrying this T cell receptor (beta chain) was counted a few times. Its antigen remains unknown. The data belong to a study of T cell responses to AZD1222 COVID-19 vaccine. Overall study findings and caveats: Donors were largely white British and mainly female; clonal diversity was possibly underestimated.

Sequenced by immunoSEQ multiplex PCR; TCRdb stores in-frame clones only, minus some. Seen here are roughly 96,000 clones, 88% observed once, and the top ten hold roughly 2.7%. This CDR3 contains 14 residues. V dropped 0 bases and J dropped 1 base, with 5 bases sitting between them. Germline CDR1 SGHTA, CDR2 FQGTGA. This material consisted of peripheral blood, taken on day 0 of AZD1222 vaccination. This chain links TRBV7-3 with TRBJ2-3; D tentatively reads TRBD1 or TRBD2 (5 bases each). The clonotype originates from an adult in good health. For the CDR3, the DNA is TGTGCCAGCAGCTTAACGGGGGGCACAGATACGCAGTATTTT. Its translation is CASSLTGGTDTQYF.